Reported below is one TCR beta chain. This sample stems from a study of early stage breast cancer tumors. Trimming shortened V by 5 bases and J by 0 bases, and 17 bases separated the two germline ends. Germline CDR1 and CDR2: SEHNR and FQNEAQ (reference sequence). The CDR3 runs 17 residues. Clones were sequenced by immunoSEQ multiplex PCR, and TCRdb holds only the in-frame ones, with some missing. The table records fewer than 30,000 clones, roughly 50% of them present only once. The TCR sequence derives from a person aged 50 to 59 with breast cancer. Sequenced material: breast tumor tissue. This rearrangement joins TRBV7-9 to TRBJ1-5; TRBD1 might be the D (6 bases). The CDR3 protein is CASSPGGATYSNQPQHF. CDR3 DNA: TGTGCCAGCAGCCCCGGGGGGGCGACTTATAGCAATCAGCCCCAGCATTTT. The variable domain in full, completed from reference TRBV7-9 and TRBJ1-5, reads DTGVSQNPRHKITKRGQNVTFRCDPISEHNRLYWYRQTLGQGPEFLTYFQNEAQLEKSRLLSDRFSAERPKGSFSTLEIQRTEQGDSAMYLCASSPGGATYSNQPQHFGDGTRLSIL.